This T cell receptor (beta chain) was sequenced for a study of T cells in Graves' hyperthyroidism and ophthalmopathy. Study-wide background: Before treatment of any kind, peripheral blood was taken at initial diagnosis.

This clonotype was found many times. Clinical Activity Scores of at least 3, NOSPECS grades of at least 4 and durations under 3 months characterized ophthalmopathy patients. The diagnoses drew upon clinical symptoms, serum thyroxine and TRAb, thyroid ultrasound and orbital computed tomography. The TCR beta CDR3 regions underwent amplification using RNA transcripts as the source. HTBI primers were used for first-round RT-PCR of the TCR CDR3. TCRdb independently ran MiXCR on the multiplex PCR reads; one entry per CDR3 protein. This table holds over 400,000 distinct CDR3 sequences, 14% to 15% found once. The CDR3 length is 17 residues. V shed 0 bases, J shed 1 base, and the junction held 7 bases outside the gene matches. Germline CDR1 reads DFQATT; CDR2 reads SNEGSKA (reference sequence).

The J gene is TRBJ2-1, the V gene TRBV20-1; 9 bases map to TRBD2. The origin of this receptor is a man aged 18 to 30 with Graves' ophthalmopathy. Material: blood. CDR3 in amino acids: CSARESGAGGSYNEQFF. CDR3 nucleotide sequence: TGCAGTGCTAGAGAGTCAGGAGCGGGAGGTTCCTACAATGAGCAGTTCTTC.